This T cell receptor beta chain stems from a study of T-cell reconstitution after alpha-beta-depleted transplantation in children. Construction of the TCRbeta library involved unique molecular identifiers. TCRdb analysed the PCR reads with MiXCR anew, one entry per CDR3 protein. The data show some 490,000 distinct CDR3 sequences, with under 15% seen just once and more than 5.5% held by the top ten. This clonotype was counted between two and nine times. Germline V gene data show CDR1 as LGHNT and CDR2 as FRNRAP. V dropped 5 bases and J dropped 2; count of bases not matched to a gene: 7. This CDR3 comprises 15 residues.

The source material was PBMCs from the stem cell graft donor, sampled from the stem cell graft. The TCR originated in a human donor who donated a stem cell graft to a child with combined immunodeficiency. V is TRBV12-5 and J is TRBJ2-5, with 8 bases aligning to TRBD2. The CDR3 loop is CASGVQREWQETQYF. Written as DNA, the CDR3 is TGTGCTAGTGGTGTCCAGCGGGAGTGGCAAGAGACCCAGTACTTC. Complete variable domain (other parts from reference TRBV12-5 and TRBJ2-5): DARVTQTPRHKVTEMGQEVTMRCQPILGHNTVFWYRQTMMQGLELLAYFRNRAPLDDSGMPKDRFSAEMPDATLATLKIQPSEPRDSAVYFCASGVQREWQETQYFGPGTRLLVL.